This T cell receptor beta chain was documented in a study of T cell responses to AZD1222 COVID-19 vaccine. Only in-frame clones appear in the TCRdb table, and some are missing; sequencing was by immunoSEQ multiplex PCR. This repertoire shows approximately 140,000 clones, around nine tenths found once; its top ten account for approximately 3%. The study, taken as a whole, reports: The study identified only a handful of AZD1222 recipients as seropositive at baseline.

This CDR3 has 14 residues. Trimming pared 0 bases from V and 0 bases from J, leaving 6 bases between. Germline V gene sequence: CDR1 SGDLS, CDR2 YYNGEE. This clone was recorded a few times. No antigen is known for it. The specimen comprised peripheral blood, sampled on day 0 of MenACWY control vaccination. The TCR was taken from an adult in good health. The rearrangement links TRBV9 to TRBJ1-1; D unresolved. The CDR3 loop reads CASSVATLNTEAFF. Here the CDR3 DNA reads TGTGCCAGCAGCGTAGCCACTTTGAACACTGAAGCTTTCTTT.